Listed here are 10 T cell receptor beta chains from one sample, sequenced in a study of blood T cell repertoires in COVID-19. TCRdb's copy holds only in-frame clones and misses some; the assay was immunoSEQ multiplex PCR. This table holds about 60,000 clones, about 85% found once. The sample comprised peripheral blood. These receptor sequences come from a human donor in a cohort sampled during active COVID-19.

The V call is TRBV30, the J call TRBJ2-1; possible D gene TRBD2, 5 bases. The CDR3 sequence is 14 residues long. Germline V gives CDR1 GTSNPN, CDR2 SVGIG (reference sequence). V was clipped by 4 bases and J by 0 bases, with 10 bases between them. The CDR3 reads CAWTRESSYNEQFF. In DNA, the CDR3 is TGTGCCTGGACTAGGGAGAGCTCCTACAATGAGCAGTTCTTC.

This CDR3 is CASSYGGQLYGYTF. In DNA form, the CDR3 reads TGTGCCAGCAGTTACGGGGGACAGCTCTATGGCTACACCTTC. The V and J genes are TRBV6-5 and TRBJ1-2; 7 bases match TRBD1. Trimming at V came to 2 bases and at J to 4 bases, leaving 4 bases not matched to a gene. Germline V CDR1 and CDR2: MNHEY, SVGAGI. CDR3 length equals 14 residues.

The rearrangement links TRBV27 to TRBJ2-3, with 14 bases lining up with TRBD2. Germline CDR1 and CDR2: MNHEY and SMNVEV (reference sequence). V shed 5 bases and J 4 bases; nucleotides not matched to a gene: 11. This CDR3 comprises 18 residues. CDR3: CASSPGPGTSGSSDTQYF. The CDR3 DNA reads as TGTGCCAGCAGTCCCGGTCCCGGGACTAGCGGGAGTTCAGATACGCAGTATTTT.

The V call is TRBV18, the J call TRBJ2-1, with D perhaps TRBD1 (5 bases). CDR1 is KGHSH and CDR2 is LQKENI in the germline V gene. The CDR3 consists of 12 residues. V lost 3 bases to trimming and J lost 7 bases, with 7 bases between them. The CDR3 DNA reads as TGTGCCAGCTCACCCCAGGGAAATGAGCAGTTCTTC. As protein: CASSPQGNEQFF.

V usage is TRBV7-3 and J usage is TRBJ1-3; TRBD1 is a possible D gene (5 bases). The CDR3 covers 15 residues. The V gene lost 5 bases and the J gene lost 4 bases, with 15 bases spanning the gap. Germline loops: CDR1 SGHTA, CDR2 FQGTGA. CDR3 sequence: CASSLDGGVGNTIYF. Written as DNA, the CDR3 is TGTGCCAGCAGCCTTGATGGGGGGGTAGGAAACACCATATATTTT.

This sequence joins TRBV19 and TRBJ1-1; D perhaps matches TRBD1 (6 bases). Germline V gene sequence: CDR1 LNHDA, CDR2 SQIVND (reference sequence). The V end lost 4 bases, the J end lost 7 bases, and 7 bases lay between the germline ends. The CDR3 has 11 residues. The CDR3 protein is CASSRTDEAFF. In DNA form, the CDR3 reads TGTGCCAGTAGTAGGACAGATGAAGCTTTCTTT.

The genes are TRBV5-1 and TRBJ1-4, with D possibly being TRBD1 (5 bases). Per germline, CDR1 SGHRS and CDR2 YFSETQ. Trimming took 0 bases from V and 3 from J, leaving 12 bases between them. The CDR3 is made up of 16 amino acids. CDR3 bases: TGCGCCAGCAGCTTGGGGGTGGGGCTCGCTAATGAAAAACTGTTTTTT. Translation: CASSLGVGLANEKLFF.

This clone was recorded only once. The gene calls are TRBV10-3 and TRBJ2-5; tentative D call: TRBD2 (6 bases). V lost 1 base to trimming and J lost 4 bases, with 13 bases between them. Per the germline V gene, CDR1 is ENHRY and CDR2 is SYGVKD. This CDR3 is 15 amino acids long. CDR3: CAISELGGGGETQYF. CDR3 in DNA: TGTGCCATCAGTGAGTTGGGAGGAGGAGGAGAGACCCAGTACTTC.

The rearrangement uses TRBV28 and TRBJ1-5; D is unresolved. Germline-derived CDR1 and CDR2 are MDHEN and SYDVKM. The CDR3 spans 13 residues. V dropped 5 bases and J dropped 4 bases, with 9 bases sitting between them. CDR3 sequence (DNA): TGTGCCAGCAGTGTCCCGGAGAATCAGCCCCAGCATTTT. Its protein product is CASSVPENQPQHF.

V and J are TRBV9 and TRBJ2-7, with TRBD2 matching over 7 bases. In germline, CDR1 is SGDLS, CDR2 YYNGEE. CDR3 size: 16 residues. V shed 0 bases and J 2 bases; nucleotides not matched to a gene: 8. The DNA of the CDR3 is TGTGCCAGCAGCGTAGGGTCGGGGACTAAGACCTACGAGCAGTACTTC. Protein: CASSVGSGTKTYEQYF.